A few counts support the clone carrying this T cell receptor (beta chain). The sequencing template was cDNA reverse transcribed from extracted RNA. Method: immunoSEQ multiplex PCR; TCRdb's copy keeps in-frame clones and lacks some. This table holds some 180,000 clones, around 51% found once. The treatment denotes: oral pan-JAK inhibitor, 5-10 mg twice daily. This sample is part of a study of CD8+ T cells in alopecia areata. Germline values: CDR1 SNHLY, CDR2 FYNNEI. V lost 5 bases, J lost 3 bases, and 17 bases lay in between. The CDR3 is 15 residues long. The source is a human donor with alopecia areata. The sample was CD8+ T cells sorted from blood, taken at week 52, from a patient treated with tofacitinib. The chain joins TRBV2 to TRBJ2-7, with D unresolved. CDR3 sequence (DNA): TGTGCCAGCAGTCCCCCCGGGCCAAGGGTCTACGAGCAGTACTTC. This sequence encodes CASSPPGPRVYEQYF.